The sequence of this T cell receptor beta chain was determined in a study of T-cell memory formation after mild COVID-19. Study-level findings and limits: Day 15 to 85 contracting clones showed balanced CD4/CD8; day 15 to 37 expanders favored CD4+. In pre-infection memory, a portion of responding clones appeared, which suggested that cross-reactive memory joined.

The germline CDR1 and CDR2 sequences are SGHTA and FQGTGA. Trimming stripped 6 bases from V and 8 bases from J, with 14 bases between. The CDR3 consists of 13 residues. This clonotype has only a few counts. No antigen is known for it. TCRdb ran MiXCR on the 5' RACE reads and lists one entry per CDR3 protein. The sample yields 500,000 to 650,000 distinct CDR3 sequences, about 20% seen once. This chain connects TRBV7-3 to TRBJ2-1; no definite D call. The sequencing sample was made of PBMCs or a T cell subset sorted from them (not recorded which). This receptor was obtained from an adult woman who had mild COVID-19 (a few samples of this study predate the infection). Cell type and time point are not known. The chain's CDR3 is CASRPTARHEQFF. DNA for the CDR3: TGTGCCAGCAGGCCAACAGCTCGGCATGAGCAGTTCTTC. Based on the CDR3 plus reference TRBV7-3 and TRBJ2-1, the full variable domain is GAGVSQTPSNKVTEKGKYVELRCDPISGHTALYWYRQSLGQGPEFLIYFQGTGAADDSGLPNDRFFAVRPEGSVSTLKIQRTERGDSAVYLCASRPTARHEQFFGPGTRLTVL.